This TCR beta chain was sequenced for a study of cytomegalovirus exposure and HLA in healthy donors. Study-wide points: Accounts indicate the classifier identified cytomegalovirus status with strong specificity and sensitivity. The study listed around 150 cytomegalovirus-associated TCR beta chains.

The germline V and J ends were trimmed by 6 bases and 3 bases, with 12 bases remaining between them. This CDR3 spans 14 amino acids. The germline V gene has CDR1 SNHLY and CDR2 FYNNEI. The protocol was immunoSEQ multiplex PCR, while the TCRdb copy is restricted to in-frame clones and leaves out a portion. The sample yields about 170,000 clones, approximately 96% seen once. Points on this clone: Its antigen is not identified.

The J gene is TRBJ1-5, the V gene TRBV2, with D uncertain. Sequences were obtained from PBMCs. This TCR was recovered from a woman younger than 35 in good health and CMV-seronegative. CDR3 protein: CASSLEGYNQPQHF. CDR3 coding DNA: TGTGCCAGCAGCCTTGAGGGATACAATCAGCCCCAGCATTTT.